This TCR beta chain was sequenced in a study of vaccination effects on CD4 cells after COVID-19 (dated by TCRdb to between 2021 and 2023). Notes on the research overall: Participants received two doses of either the BNT162b2 or the mRNA-1273 mRNA SARS-CoV-2 vaccine. SARS-CoV-2 spike-specific CD4+ TCR repertoires from before and after mRNA vaccination were compared in COVID-19 convalescent patients and in infection-naive vaccine recipients. A total of ten to eleven COVID-19 convalescent patients and several SARS-CoV-2-naive healthy vaccine recipients were included in the full study. Cultures from other donors in the study were sequenced using the Oncomine TCR Beta short-read assay on an Illumina iSeq 100. What the authors observed across the whole study: Marked clonal contraction was observed in both infection-induced and vaccine-induced clones at late post-vaccination timepoints, consistent with waning T cell responses. In healthy vaccine recipients, vaccine-induced clones were almost all SARS-CoV-2 mono-reactive, with only 1 of 255 being cross-reactive with common cold coronaviruses. Limitations of the study were the small number of convalescent patients and the absence of early post-infection timepoints.

Library preparation used the immunoSEQ multiplex PCR assay. TCR beta CDR3 sequencing was performed on DNA from the cultured, isolated CD4+ T cells. The study's own analysis went as follows. Non-productive TCR sequences were discarded, and reads were trimmed to the CDR3 region, with only CDR3s of 7 or more amino acids retained. Antigen-specific clonotypes were identified with the MANAFEST web app by comparing expansion in peptide wells against reference cultures. To count as positive, a clone had to show expansion at FDR<0.05 compared with the reference and with all other wells, an odds ratio above 5, and a frequency above 0.1% in two replicate wells. A clonotype was called cross-reactive if it was significantly expanded both in SARS-CoV-2 spike wells and in at least one common cold coronavirus spike condition. CDR3 similarity was assessed by Levenshtein distance with the stringdist R package, and unrooted trees were built with ape in R 3.6.1. In its TCRdb copy, this immuneACCESS table keeps in-frame sequences only and misses some clones. Where compared with another copy, unresolved V genes explain less than half of these, and the others have no known cause. The V and J calls and the clone size are those of that table, but D and trimming were determined from the DNA. The sample table lists about 8,900 clones, around 79% of them with a count of one. The ten most abundant clones make up roughly 12% of the sample.

To identify antigen-specific CD4+ T cell clonotypes by their expansion, the ViraFEST assay first stimulated PBMC with viral peptide pools and then applied TCR sequencing. After 10 to 11 days of culture, CD4+ T cells were isolated with the EasySep CD4+ T cell isolation kit. None of the healthy vaccine recipients had a prior SARS-CoV-2 infection, which was confirmed by nucleocapsid antibody tests that came back negative both before and after vaccination. Each well held two million PBMC cultured in IMDM containing around 5% human AB serum, approximately 10 IU/ml IL-2 and gentamicin, along with approximately 10 ug/ml peptides. On days 3 and 7, half of the culture medium was replaced with fresh IL-2-containing medium. Unless otherwise noted, each peptide stimulation condition was cultured in triplicate wells. PBMC were separated from whole blood using Ficoll-Paque Plus gradient centrifugation and were then either cryopreserved at -140C or used fresh. The overlapping peptide pools covered the spike proteins of SARS-CoV-2 and of the common cold coronaviruses HCoV-NL63, HCoV-OC43 and HCoV-229E. Genomic DNA was extracted from cultured CD4+ T cells with the QIAamp micro DNA kit.

The CDR3, from cysteine to phenylalanine, totals 17 residues. The retained sequence is limited to the CDR3, 51 bases, with the frame set at the first base. The V end gives up 6 bases and the J end 5 bases, leaving 12 bases in the junction not matched to a gene. Via the germline V gene, CDR1 is KGHSH and CDR2 LQKENI. This clone was detected only a few times. Its binding antigen is unknown. Base qualities are not at hand, and no much larger clone is one base apart. The sample here was CD4+ T cells from PBMCs cultured with HCoV-229E spike peptides, taken before COVID-19 vaccination. This specimen's cell subset or site label, per the study, means: HCoV-229E spike overlapping peptide pool stimulation. The rearrangement joined TRBV18 to TRBJ2-5; 13 bases in the middle match TRBD2. This sequence was found in a human donor who received a COVID-19 vaccine. This receptor has the CDR3 CASSQPGLAGLKETQYF. The nucleotide sequence reads as follows: TGTGCCAGCTCCCAGCCGGGACTAGCGGGACTCAAGGAGACCCAGTACTTC.